This passage covers 18 T cell receptor beta chains from one sample sequenced in a study of breast tumors, draining lymph nodes, adjacent tissues (TCRdb year 2016). Lymph node samples were obtained from the axillary draining lymph nodes of breast cancer patients. Receptor amplification or capture employed multiplex PCR. Instrument on record: Illumina HiSeq 2000. TCRdb reran the public reads through fastp at Q25 and MiXCR, keeping productive beta chains. Rows are unified per CDR3 protein, each entry keeping the most common DNA and genes. Within this sample are some 100,000 distinct CDR3 sequences, with about 20% of them counted one time only. The top ten hold around 1.2% of the sample. Sequencing input: axillary lymph node tissue. The receptors derive from a female donor with breast cancer. Some clones in this sample may be carry-over from other donors' samples.

There are a few counts of this clonotype. The chain links TRBV28 to TRBJ2-7; TRBD1 matches at 10 bases. Germline CDR1 MDHEN, CDR2 SYDVKM. The CDR3 runs 15 residues. V gave up 4 bases and J gave up 5 bases; unmatched junction bases: 8. CDR3 sequence: CASSSTGTGEDEQYF. In DNA, the CDR3 is TGTGCCAGCAGTTCAACCGGGACAGGGGAGGACGAGCAGTACTTC.

The chain recombines TRBV28 with TRBJ2-7; the match to TRBD2 covers 7 bases. V lost 3 bases to trimming and J lost 4 bases; unmatched junction nucleotides: 6. Germline CDR1 MDHEN, CDR2 SYDVKM. CDR3 length equals 14 residues. The CDR3 loop is CASSFLLAVYEQYF. The CDR3, as DNA: TGTGCCAGCAGTTTTCTCCTAGCGGTATACGAGCAGTACTTC.

This clonotype occurred many times. The J gene is TRBJ1-2, the V gene TRBV6-5, with D perhaps matching TRBD1 (5 bases). Germline V CDR1 and CDR2: MNHEY, SVGAGI. The V and J ends lost 0 bases and 8 bases respectively, with 13 bases between them. This CDR3 region has 14 residues. CDR3 sequence (DNA): TGTGCCAGCAGTTACTCGGGTTGGGGGAACGGCTACACCTTC. Encoded protein: CASSYSGWGNGYTF.

This clonotype was seen many times. This chain links TRBV4-1 with TRBJ1-6; TRBD1 agrees at 7 bases. V lost 0 bases, J lost 4 bases, and 9 bases stayed unmatched. The CDR3 is 18 residues long. The V gene's germline CDR1 is MGHRA and CDR2 YSYEKL. As DNA, the CDR3 is TGCGCCAGCAGCCAAGAACCCAGGGGCAGGGGGTATAATTCACCCCTCCACTTT. Translated, it gives CASSQEPRGRGYNSPLHF.

This clonotype has ten or more counts. The chain links TRBV5-1 to TRBJ2-1; the D is unclear. The germline V gene has CDR1 SGHRS and CDR2 YFSETQ. This CDR3 region has 14 residues. V lost 3 bases and J 3 bases, leaving 10 bases between the germline ends. The CDR3: CASSSYGNYNEQFF. CDR3 nucleotides: TGCGCCAGCAGCTCGTATGGAAACTACAATGAGCAGTTCTTC. The entire variable domain, with the rest obtained from reference TRBV5-1 and TRBJ2-1, is as follows: KAGVTQTPRYLIKTRGQQVTLSCSPISGHRSVSWYQQTPGQGLQFLFEYFSETQRNKGNFPGRFSGRQFSNSRSEMNVSTLELGDSALYLCASSSYGNYNEQFFGPGTRLTVL.

This clonotype was recorded at least ten times. The rearrangement uses TRBV27 and TRBJ2-5, with 7 bases identical to TRBD2. Germline loops: CDR1 MNHEY, CDR2 SMNVEV (reference sequence). This CDR3 comprises 17 residues. Germline trimming cut 5 bases from V and 7 bases from J; bases unmatched to any gene: 19. The CDR3 reads CASSQDTSAFLVGTQYF. CDR3 DNA: TGTGCCAGCAGTCAAGACACTAGCGCTTTCCTGGTAGGGACCCAGTACTTC.

This clonotype was counted at least ten times. The rearrangement links TRBV7-8 to TRBJ1-6; no clear D. V was trimmed by 0 bases and J by 14 bases, leaving 8 bases between them. This CDR3 has 12 residues. Germline V lookup: CDR1 SGHVS, CDR2 FQNEAQ. The chain's CDR3 is CASSLALPALHF. The CDR3 DNA reads as TGTGCCAGCAGCTTAGCGCTTCCTGCCCTCCACTTT.

The V and J genes are TRBV11-2 and TRBJ2-6; TRBD1 matches 9 bases. The CDR3 runs 17 residues. V lost 5 bases to trimming and J lost 1 base; unmatched junction nucleotides: 6. CDR1 and CDR2 from the germline V gene are SGHAT and FQNNGV. The CDR3 DNA reads as TGTGCCAGCAGCGCCCGGGACAGGGTGTCTGGGGCCAACGTCCTGACTTTC. Protein product: CASSARDRVSGANVLTF.

This clonotype showed up many times. V gene TRBV7-6 combines with J gene TRBJ1-5, with D possibly matching TRBD1 (5 bases). The CDR3 loop spans 13 amino acids. V was pared by 1 base and J by 6 bases, with 7 bases between. Germline values: CDR1 SGHVS, CDR2 FNYEAQ. The CDR3 DNA sequence: TGTGCCAGCAGCTTAGGGGGCTTTCAGCCCCAGCATTTT. It encodes CASSLGGFQPQHF. The full variable domain, rest sourced from reference TRBV7-6 and TRBJ1-5, is GAGVSQSPRYKVTKRGQDVALRCDPISGHVSLYWYRQALGQGPEFLTYFNYEAQQDKSGLPNDRFSAERPEGSISTLTIQRTEQRDSAMYRCASSLGGFQPQHFGDGTRLSIL.

J is TRBJ2-5 and V is TRBV5-1, with D perhaps TRBD1 (5 bases). The CDR3 covers 14 residues. From germline, CDR1 is SGHRS and CDR2 YFSETQ. Trimming took 0 bases from V and 4 from J, leaving 10 bases between them. CDR3 coding DNA: TGCGCCAGCAGCTTGGAGGCAGGGCGAGAGACCCAGTACTTC. Translated, it gives CASSLEAGRETQYF.

This clonotype was detected only a few times. Just one base apart from a much larger clone, this may be a read error. The chain employs TRBV9 and TRBJ2-3; TRBD1 or TRBD2 may be the D gene (6 bases each). This CDR3 spans 15 amino acids. The V gene's germline CDR1 is SGDLS and CDR2 YYNGEE. This CDR3 reads CASTGGGRSTDTQCF. In DNA, the CDR3 is TGTGCCAGCACAGGAGGGGGTCGGAGCACAGATACGCAGTGTTTT.

This clonotype was seen at least ten times. The V call is TRBV2, the J call TRBJ1-2, with a possible D match to TRBD1 (5 bases). Trimming took off 6 bases at V and 8 bases at J, with 22 bases between the two ends. The CDR3 is 15 amino acids. Germline CDR1 SNHLY, CDR2 FYNNEI. CDR3 protein: CASSQLLGQGGGYTF. The CDR3 region has the DNA TGTGCCAGCAGCCAGTTGCTAGGGCAGGGCGGGGGCTACACCTTC. The whole variable domain, filled in from reference TRBV2 and TRBJ1-2, reads EPEVTQTPSHQVTQMGQEVILRCVPISNHLYFYWYRQILGQKVEFLVSFYNNEISEKSEIFDDQFSVERPDGSNFTLKIRSTKLEDSAMYFCASSQLLGQGGGYTFGSGTRLTVV.

The chain couples TRBV11-3 to TRBJ2-7; TRBD1 or TRBD2 may be the D gene (5 bases each). CDR1 SGHNT and CDR2 YENEEA come from the germline V gene. Deletions cut 7 bases from V and 3 bases from J, with 13 bases between. The CDR3 loop spans 13 amino acids. The CDR3 reads CASNKTEGYEQYF. In nucleotides, the CDR3 is TGTGCCAGCAACAAGACAGAGGGCTACGAGCAGTACTTC.

As for this clonotype: This could be a read error, since a much larger clone is one nucleotide away. The V and J genes are TRBV19 and TRBJ2-1; 11 bases fit TRBD2. This CDR3 is 15 amino acids long. The germline V gene has CDR1 LNHDA and CDR2 SQIVND (reference sequence). J was trimmed by 8 bases and V by 4 bases; bases with no gene match: 7. CDR3 in amino acids: CASSTSLSGGDEQFF. The CDR3 region has the DNA TGTGCCAGTAGTACAAGTCTTAGCGGGGGGGATGAGCAGTTCTTC.

This clonotype was observed many times. J is TRBJ2-5 and V is TRBV20-1, with 10 bases fitting TRBD2. CDR3 length equals 15 residues. Germline values: CDR1 DFQATT, CDR2 SNEGSKA (reference sequence). Unmatched junction bases numbered 8, after V lost 3 bases and J lost 4 bases. The CDR3 here is CSASESAGGIETQYF. The CDR3 DNA reads as TGCAGTGCTAGCGAATCAGCGGGAGGGATAGAGACCCAGTACTTC.

This clonotype was detected many times. This chain uses TRBV27 with TRBJ2-7, with D perhaps matching TRBD1 (6 bases). Trimming left V 6 bases short and J 4 bases short, with 19 bases between. This CDR3 contains 15 residues. Germline V gene data show CDR1 as MNHEY and CDR2 as SMNVEV (reference sequence). CDR3 protein: CASSPEDSWDYEQYF. As DNA, the CDR3 is TGTGCCAGCAGCCCCGAGGACAGCTGGGATTACGAGCAGTACTTC.

This clonotype was recorded at least ten times. V usage is TRBV6-5 and J usage is TRBJ2-1; TRBD2 might be the D (6 bases). The CDR3 runs 15 residues. Per the germline V gene, CDR1 is MNHEY and CDR2 is SVGAGI. Trimming removed 5 bases at V and 3 bases at J, with 14 bases between. CDR3 sequence (DNA): TGTGCCAGCAGTCCCGCGGGGTCCCACTACAATGAGCAGTTCTTC. It encodes CASSPAGSHYNEQFF.

The V and J genes are TRBV9 and TRBJ2-7; D may correspond to TRBD1 or TRBD2 (6 bases each). Germline CDR1 SGDLS, CDR2 YYNGEE. The V end was cut by 0 bases, the J end by 5 bases, with 12 bases between. CDR3 size: 14 residues. For the CDR3, the DNA is TGTGCCAGCAGCGTAGGCCAGGGGACTCACGAGCAGTACTTC. It is translated as CASSVGQGTHEQYF.